This T cell receptor beta chain was obtained from a study of early T cells in non-severe SARS-CoV-2 infection. The wider study: The study sequenced bulk RNA from unsorted whole blood, with chains unpaired.

The TCR library protocol attached unique molecular identifiers to the individual cDNA molecules. Via MiXCR, TCRdb re-called the 5' RACE reads, giving one row per CDR3 protein. The sample has just under 60,000 distinct CDR3 sequences, 8.9% seen once. Many counts were recorded for this clonotype. Per the germline V gene, CDR1 is DFQATT and CDR2 is SNEGSKA (reference sequence). This CDR3 contains 15 residues. V dropped 6 bases and J dropped 4 bases, with 19 bases sitting between them. The sequence was obtained from an adult who was a healthcare worker with PCR-confirmed SARS-CoV-2 infection or an uninfected control (not recorded which). Sequenced input: whole blood. V and J are TRBV20-1 and TRBJ2-4, with D unclear. The CDR3 loop reads CSASIVLKDKNIQYF. For the CDR3, the DNA is TGCAGTGCCTCTATCGTTCTTAAAGATAAAAACATTCAGTACTTC.